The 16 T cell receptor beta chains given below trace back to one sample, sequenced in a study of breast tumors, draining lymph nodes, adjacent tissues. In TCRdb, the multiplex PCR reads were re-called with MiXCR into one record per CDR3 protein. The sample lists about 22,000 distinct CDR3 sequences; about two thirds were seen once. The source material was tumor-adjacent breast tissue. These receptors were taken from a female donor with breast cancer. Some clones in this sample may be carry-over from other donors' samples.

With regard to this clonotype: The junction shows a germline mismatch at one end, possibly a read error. The CDR3 sequence is CVSSQDREGTGNYGYTF. The CDR3 DNA follows: TGCGTCAGCAGCCAAGATCGAGAGGGGACAGGGAACTATGGCTACACCTTC. The chain uses TRBV4-1 and TRBJ1-2; 9 bases are a match to TRBD1. The CDR3 runs 17 residues. Germline-derived CDR1 and CDR2 are MGHRA and YSYEKL.

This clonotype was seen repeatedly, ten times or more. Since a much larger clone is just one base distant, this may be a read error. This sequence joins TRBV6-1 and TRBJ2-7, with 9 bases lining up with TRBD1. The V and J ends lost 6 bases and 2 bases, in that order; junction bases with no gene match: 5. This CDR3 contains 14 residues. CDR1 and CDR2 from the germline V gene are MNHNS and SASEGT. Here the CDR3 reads CASRRQGVPYEQYF. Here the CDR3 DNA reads TGTGCCAGCAGGCGACAGGGGGTGCCCTACGAGCAGTACTTC.

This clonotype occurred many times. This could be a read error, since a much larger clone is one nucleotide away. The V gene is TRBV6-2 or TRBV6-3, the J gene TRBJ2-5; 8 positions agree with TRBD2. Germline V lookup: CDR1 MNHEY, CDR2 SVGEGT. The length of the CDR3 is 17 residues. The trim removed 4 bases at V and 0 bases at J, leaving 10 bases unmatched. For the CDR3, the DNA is TGTGCCAGCAGTTCCTCCCCCGGGCGGGGGGACCAAGAGACCCAGTACTTC. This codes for CASSSSPGRGDQETQYF.

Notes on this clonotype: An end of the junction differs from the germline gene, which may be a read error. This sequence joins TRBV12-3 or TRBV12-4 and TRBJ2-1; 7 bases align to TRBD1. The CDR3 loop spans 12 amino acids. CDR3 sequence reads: CASSLVLGGMVF. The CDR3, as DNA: TGTGCCAGCAGTTTAGTGTTAGGGGGCATGGTCTTC.

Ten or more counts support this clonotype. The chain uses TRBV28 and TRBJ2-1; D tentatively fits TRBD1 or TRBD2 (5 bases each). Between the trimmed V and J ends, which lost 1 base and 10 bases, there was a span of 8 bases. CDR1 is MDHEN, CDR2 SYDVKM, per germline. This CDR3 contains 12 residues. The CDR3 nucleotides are TGTGCCAGCAGTTTATACCGGGACGAGCAGTTCTTC. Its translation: CASSLYRDEQFF. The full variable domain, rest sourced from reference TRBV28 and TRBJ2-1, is DVKVTQSSRYLVKRTGEKVFLECVQDMDHENMFWYRQDPGLGLRLIYFSYDVKMKEKGDIPEGYSVSREKKERFSLILESASTNQTSMYLCASSLYRDEQFFGPGTRLTVL.

The CDR3 reads CASSLDRRSASPLHF. The CDR3 DNA reads TGCGCCAGCAGCTTGGATCGGAGAAGCGCCTCACCCCTCCACTTT. This chain joins TRBV5-1 and TRBJ1-6; D gene ambiguous. The CDR3 extends over 15 amino acids. Germline V CDR1 and CDR2: SGHRS, YFSETQ. The germline V and J ends were trimmed by 0 bases and 10 bases, with 14 bases remaining between them.

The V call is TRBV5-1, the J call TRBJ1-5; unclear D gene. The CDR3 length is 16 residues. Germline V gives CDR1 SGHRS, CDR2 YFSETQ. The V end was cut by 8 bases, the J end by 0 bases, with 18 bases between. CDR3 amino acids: CASPPPANHSNQPQHF. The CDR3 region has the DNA TGCGCCAGTCCCCCTCCAGCGAACCATAGCAATCAGCCCCAGCATTTT.

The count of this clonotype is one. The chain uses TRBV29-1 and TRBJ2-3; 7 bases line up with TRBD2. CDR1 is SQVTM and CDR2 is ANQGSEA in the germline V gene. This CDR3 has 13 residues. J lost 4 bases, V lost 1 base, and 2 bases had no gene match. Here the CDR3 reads CSVEGSGSDTQYF. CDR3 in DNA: TGCAGCGTTGAAGGTAGCGGGTCAGATACGCAGTATTTT.

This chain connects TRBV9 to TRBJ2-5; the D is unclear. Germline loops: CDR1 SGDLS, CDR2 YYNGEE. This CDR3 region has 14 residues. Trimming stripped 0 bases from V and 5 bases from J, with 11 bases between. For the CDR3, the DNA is TGTGCCAGCAGCGTAGGACTTAGCAAGGAGACCCAGTACTTC. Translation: CASSVGLSKETQYF.

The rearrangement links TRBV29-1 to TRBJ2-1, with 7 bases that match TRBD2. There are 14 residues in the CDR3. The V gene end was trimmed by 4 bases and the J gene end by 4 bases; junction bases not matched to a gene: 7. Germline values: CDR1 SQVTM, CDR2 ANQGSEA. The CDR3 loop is CSVVGSGRYNEQFF. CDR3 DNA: TGCAGCGTTGTGGGTAGCGGGCGATACAATGAGCAGTTCTTC.

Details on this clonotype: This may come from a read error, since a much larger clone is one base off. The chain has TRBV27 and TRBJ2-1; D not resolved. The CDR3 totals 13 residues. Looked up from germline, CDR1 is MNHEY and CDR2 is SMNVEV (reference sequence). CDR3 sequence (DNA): TGTGCCAGCAGTTTATCCAGCTTTAATGAGCGGTTCTTC. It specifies CASSLSSFNERFF.

Here the CDR3 reads CAIGHPSSGANVLTF. The CDR3 DNA is TGTGCCATCGGACACCCTTCATCTGGGGCCAACGTCCTGACTTTC. J is TRBJ2-6 and V is TRBV24-1, with a weak D call TRBD1 (5 bases). Germline CDR1 reads KGHDR; CDR2 reads SFDVKD. CDR3 length equals 15 residues. The V end lost 11 bases, the J end lost 1 base, and 14 bases lay between the germline ends.

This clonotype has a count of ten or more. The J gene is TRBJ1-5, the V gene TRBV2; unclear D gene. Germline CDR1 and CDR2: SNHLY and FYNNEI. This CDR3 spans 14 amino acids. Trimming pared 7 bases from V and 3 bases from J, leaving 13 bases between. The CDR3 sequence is CASNPDGFNQPQHF. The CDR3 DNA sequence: TGTGCCAGCAACCCCGACGGATTCAATCAGCCCCAGCATTTT.

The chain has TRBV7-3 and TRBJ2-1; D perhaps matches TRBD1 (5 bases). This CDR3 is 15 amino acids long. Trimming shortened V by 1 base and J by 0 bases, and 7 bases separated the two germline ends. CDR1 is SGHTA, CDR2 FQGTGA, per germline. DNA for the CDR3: TGTGCCAGCAGCTTAATAGGGGACTCCTACAATGAGCAGTTCTTC. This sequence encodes CASSLIGDSYNEQFF.

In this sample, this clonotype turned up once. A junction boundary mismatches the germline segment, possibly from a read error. The CDR3 here is CASSPRPKDNSPPHF. CDR3 DNA: TGTGCCAGCAGCCCGCGGCCCAAGGATAATTCACCCCCCCACTTT. The rearrangement uses TRBV9 and TRBJ1-6; unclear D gene. CDR1 SGDLS and CDR2 YYNGEE come from the germline V gene. The CDR3 runs to 15 residues.

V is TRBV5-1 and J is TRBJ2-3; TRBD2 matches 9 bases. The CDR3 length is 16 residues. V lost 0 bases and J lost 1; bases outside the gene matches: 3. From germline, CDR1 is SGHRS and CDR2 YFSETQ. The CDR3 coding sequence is TGCGCCAGCAGCTTGGACGCGGGGGGGGGCACAGATACGCAGTATTTT. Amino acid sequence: CASSLDAGGGTDTQYF. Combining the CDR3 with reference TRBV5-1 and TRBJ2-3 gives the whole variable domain KAGVTQTPRYLIKTRGQQVTLSCSPISGHRSVSWYQQTPGQGLQFLFEYFSETQRNKGNFPGRFSGRQFSNSRSEMNVSTLELGDSALYLCASSLDAGGGTDTQYFGPGTRLTVL.